This T cell receptor (beta chain) emerged from a study of CD8 T cells in ankylosing spondylitis. Study-wide points: The authors reported significant enrichment of disease-linked clones in matched ankylosing spondylitis synovial fluid. Reports of some motif variants in reactive arthritis synovial fluid and blood predate this one.

Quantitative 5'-RACE with molecular barcodes generated TCR beta libraries. Each CDR3 protein gets one entry after TCRdb re-called the 5' RACE reads with MiXCR. This table holds 250,000 to 400,000 distinct CDR3 sequences, under 14% found once. This clonotype appeared many times. Its antigen is currently unknown. The germline V and J ends were trimmed by 1 base and 6 bases, with 12 bases remaining between them. The CDR3 totals 14 residues. Germline CDR1 and CDR2: MNHEY and SMNVEV (reference sequence). The sequenced material came from blood, either unsorted or a sorted T cell fraction (not recorded which). The TCR was taken from a female donor with ankylosing spondylitis or in good health (not recorded which). This rearrangement joins TRBV27 to TRBJ1-2; D unresolved. CDR3 protein: CASSLFSGYNGYTF. CDR3 coding DNA: TGTGCCAGCAGTTTATTTTCGGGGTACAATGGCTACACCTTC.